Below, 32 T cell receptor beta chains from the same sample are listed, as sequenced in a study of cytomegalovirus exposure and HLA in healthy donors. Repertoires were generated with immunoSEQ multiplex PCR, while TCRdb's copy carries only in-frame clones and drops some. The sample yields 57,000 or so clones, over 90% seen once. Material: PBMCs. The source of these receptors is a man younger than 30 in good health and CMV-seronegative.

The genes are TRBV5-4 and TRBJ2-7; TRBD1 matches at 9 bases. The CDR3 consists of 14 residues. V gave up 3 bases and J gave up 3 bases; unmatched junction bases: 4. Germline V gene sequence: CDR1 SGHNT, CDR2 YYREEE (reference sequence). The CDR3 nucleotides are TGTGCCAGCAGCTGGGCGGACAGGGGCTACGAGCAGTACTTC. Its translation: CASSWADRGYEQYF.

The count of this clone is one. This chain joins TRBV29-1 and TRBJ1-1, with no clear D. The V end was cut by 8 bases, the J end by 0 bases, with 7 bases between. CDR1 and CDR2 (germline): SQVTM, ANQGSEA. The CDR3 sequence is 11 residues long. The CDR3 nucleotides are TGCAGCATCACAATGAACACTGAAGCTTTCTTT. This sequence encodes CSITMNTEAFF.

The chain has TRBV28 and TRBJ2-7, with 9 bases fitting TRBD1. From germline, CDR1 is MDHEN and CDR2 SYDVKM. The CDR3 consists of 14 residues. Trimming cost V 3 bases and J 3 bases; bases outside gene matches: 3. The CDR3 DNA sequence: TGTGCCAGCAGTTTTAGGGGACAGGGCTACGAGCAGTACTTC. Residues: CASSFRGQGYEQYF.

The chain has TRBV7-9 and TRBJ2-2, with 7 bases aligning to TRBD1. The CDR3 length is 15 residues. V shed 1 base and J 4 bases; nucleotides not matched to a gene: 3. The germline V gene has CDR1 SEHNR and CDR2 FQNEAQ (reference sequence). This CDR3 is CASSLVQGITGELFF. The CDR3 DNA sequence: TGTGCCAGCAGCTTAGTACAGGGGATCACCGGGGAGCTGTTTTTT. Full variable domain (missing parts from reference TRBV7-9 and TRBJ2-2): DTGVSQNPRHKITKRGQNVTFRCDPISEHNRLYWYRQTLGQGPEFLTYFQNEAQLEKSRLLSDRFSAERPKGSFSTLEIQRTEQGDSAMYLCASSLVQGITGELFFGEGSRLTVL.

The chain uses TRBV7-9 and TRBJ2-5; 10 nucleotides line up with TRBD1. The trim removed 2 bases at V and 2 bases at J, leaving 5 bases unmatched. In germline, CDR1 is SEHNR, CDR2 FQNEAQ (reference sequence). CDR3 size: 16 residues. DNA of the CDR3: TGTGCCAGCAGCTTAATTTGGGGACAGGGGCAAGAGACCCAGTACTTC. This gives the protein CASSLIWGQGQETQYF.

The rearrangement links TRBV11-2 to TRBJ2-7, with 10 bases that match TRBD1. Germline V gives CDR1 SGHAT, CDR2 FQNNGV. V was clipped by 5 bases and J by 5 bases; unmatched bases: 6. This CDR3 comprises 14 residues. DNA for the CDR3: TGTGCCAGCAGCCCCCGGGACAGGGGTCACGAGCAGTACTTC. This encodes CASSPRDRGHEQYF.

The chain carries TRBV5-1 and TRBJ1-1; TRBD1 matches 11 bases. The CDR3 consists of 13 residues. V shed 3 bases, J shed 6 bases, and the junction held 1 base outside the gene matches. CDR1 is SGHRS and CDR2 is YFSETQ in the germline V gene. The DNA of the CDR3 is TGCGCCAGCAGCTGGGGACAGGGGGCTGAAGCTTTCTTT. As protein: CASSWGQGAEAFF.

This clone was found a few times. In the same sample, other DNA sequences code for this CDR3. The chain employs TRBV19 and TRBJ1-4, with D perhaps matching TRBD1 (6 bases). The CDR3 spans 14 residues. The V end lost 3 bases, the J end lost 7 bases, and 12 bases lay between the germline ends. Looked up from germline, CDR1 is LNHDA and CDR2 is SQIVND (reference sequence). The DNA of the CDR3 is TGTGCCAGTAGTATTGGGGGGGCGCGTGAAAAACTGTTTTTT. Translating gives CASSIGGAREKLFF.

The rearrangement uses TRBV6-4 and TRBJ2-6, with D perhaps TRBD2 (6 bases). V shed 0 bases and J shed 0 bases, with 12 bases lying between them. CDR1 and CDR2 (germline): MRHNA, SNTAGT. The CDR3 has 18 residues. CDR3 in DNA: TGTGCCAGCAGTGACTCGACTGGGGGGATCTCTGGGGCCAACGTCCTGACTTTC. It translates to CASSDSTGGISGANVLTF.

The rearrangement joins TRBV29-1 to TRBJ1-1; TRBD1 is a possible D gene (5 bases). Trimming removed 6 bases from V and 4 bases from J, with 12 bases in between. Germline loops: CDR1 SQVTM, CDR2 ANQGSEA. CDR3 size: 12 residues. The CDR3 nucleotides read TGCAGCGTACGGGACTCCCCCACTGAAGCTTTCTTT. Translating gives CSVRDSPTEAFF.

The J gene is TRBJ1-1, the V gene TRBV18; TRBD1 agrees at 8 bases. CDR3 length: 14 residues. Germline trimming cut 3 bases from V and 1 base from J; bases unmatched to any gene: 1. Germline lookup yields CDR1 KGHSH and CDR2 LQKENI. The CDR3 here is CASSPGQANTEAFF. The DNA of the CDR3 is TGTGCCAGCTCACCGGGACAGGCGAACACTGAAGCTTTCTTT. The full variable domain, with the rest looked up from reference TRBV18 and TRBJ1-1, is NAGVMQNPRHLVRRRGQEARLRCSPMKGHSHVYWYRQLPEEGLKFMVYLQKENIIDESGMPKERFSAEFPKEGPSILRIQQVVRGDSAAYFCASSPGQANTEAFFGQGTRLTVV.

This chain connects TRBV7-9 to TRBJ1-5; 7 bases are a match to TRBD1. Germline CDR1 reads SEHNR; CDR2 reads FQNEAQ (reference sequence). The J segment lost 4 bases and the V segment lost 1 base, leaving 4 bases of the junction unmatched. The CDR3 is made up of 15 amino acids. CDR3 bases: TGTGCCAGCAGCTTAGGGACAGGATTTAATCAGCCCCAGCATTTT. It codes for CASSLGTGFNQPQHF.

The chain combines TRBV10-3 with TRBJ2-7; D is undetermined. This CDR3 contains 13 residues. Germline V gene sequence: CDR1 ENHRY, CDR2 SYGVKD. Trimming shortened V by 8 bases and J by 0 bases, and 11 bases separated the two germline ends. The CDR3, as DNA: TGTGCCATCGGAGTCAAAACCTCCTACGAGCAGTACTTC. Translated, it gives CAIGVKTSYEQYF.

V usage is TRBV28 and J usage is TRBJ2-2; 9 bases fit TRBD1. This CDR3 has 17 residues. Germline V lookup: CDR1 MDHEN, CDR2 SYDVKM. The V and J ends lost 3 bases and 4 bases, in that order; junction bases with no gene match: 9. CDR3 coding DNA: TGTGCCAGCAGTTTGGCCGCCGGGACAGGGAGCACCGGGGAGCTGTTTTTT. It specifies CASSLAAGTGSTGELFF.

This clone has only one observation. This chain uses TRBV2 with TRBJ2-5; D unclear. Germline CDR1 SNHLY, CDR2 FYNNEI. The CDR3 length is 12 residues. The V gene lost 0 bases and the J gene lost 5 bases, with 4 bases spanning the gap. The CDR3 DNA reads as TGTGCCAGCAGTGAAGCGAGGGAGACCCAGTACTTC. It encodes CASSEARETQYF.

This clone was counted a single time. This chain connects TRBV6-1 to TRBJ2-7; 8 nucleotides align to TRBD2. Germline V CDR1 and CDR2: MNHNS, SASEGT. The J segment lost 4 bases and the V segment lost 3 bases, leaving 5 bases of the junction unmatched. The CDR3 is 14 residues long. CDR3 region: CASSDRREGYEQYF. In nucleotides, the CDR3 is TGTGCCAGCAGTGACCGACGGGAGGGGTACGAGCAGTACTTC.

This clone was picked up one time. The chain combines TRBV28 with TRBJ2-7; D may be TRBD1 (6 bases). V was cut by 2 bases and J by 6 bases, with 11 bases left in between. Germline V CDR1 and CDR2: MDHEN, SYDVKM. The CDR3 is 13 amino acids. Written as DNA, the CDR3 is TGTGCCAGCAGTTTAACTGGGGGCCGCGAGCAGTACTTC. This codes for CASSLTGGREQYF.

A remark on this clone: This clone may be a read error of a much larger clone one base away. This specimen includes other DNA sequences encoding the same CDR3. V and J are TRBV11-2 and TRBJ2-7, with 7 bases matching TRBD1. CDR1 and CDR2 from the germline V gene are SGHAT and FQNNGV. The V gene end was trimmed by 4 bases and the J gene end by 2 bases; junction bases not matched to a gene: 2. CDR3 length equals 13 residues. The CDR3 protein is CASSSTGAYEQYF. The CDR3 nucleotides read TGTGCCAGCAGCTCTACAGGGGCCTACGAGCAGTACTTC. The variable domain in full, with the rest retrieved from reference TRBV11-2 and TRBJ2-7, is EAGVAQSPRYKIIEKRQSVAFWCNPISGHATLYWYQQILGQGPKLLIQFQNNGVVDDSQLPKDRFSAERLKGVDSTLKIQPAKLEDSAVYLCASSSTGAYEQYFGPGTRLTVT.

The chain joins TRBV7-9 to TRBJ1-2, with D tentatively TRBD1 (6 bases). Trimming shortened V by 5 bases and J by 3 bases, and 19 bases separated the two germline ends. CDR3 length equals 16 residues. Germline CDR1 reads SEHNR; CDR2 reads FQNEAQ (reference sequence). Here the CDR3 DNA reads TGTGCCAGCAGCCCAGGCCACGGACAGAAGGACTATGGCTACACCTTC. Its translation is CASSPGHGQKDYGYTF.

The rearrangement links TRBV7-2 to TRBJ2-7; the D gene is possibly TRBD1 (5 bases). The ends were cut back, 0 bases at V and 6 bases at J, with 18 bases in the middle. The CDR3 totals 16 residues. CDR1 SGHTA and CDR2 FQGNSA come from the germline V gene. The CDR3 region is CASSLAQGGKLVEQYF. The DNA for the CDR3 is TGTGCCAGCAGCTTAGCCCAGGGTGGGAAATTGGTCGAGCAGTACTTC.

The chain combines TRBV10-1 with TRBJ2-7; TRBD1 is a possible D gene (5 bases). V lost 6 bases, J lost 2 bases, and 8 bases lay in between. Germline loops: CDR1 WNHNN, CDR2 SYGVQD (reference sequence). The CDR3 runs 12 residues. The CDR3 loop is CASSQGTYEQYF. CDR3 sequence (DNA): TGCGCCAGCAGCCAGGGCACCTACGAGCAGTACTTC.

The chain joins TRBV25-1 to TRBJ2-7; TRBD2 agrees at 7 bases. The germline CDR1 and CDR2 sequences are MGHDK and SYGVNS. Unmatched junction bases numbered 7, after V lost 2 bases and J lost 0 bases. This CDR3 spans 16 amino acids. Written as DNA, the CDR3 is TGTGCCAGCAGTGAACGGAAGCGGGACCGCTCCTACGAGCAGTACTTC. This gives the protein CASSERKRDRSYEQYF.

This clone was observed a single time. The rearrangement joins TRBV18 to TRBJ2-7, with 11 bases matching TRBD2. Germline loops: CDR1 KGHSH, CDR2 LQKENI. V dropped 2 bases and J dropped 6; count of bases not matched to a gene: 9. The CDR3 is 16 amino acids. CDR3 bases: TGTGCCAGCTCACCAGTGACTAGCGGGATATATGGCGAGCAGTACTTC. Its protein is CASSPVTSGIYGEQYF.

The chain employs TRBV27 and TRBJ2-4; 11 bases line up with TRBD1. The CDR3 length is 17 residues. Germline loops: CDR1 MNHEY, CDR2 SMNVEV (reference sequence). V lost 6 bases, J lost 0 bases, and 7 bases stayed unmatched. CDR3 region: CASSLIGTGGAKNIQYF. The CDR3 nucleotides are TGTGCCAGCAGCCTCATTGGGACAGGGGGAGCCAAAAACATTCAGTACTTC.

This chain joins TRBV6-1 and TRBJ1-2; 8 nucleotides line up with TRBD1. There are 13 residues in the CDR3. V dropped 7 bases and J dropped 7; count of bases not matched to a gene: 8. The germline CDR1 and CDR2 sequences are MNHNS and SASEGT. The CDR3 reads CASTKTGEGGYTF. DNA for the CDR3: TGTGCCAGCACCAAGACAGGGGAGGGTGGCTACACCTTC.

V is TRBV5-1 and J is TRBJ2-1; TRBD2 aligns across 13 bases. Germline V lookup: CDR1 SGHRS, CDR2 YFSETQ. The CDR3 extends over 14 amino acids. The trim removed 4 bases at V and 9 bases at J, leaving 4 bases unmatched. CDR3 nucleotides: TGCGCCAGCAGCCTCTGGACTAGCGGGAGTGAGCAGTTCTTC. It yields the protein CASSLWTSGSEQFF.

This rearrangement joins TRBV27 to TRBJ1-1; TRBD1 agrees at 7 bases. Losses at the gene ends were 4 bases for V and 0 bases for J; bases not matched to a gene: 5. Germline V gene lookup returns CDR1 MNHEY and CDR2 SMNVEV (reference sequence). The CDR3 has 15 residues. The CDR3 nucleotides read TGTGCCAGCAGTTCACGACAGGGACTGAACACTGAAGCTTTCTTT. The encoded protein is CASSSRQGLNTEAFF.

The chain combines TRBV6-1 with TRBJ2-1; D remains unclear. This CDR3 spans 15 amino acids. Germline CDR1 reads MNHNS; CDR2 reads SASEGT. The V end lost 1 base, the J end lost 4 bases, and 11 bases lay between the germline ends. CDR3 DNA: TGTGCCAGCAGTGAAGGAACGGTCGTTTACAATGAGCAGTTCTTC. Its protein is CASSEGTVVYNEQFF.

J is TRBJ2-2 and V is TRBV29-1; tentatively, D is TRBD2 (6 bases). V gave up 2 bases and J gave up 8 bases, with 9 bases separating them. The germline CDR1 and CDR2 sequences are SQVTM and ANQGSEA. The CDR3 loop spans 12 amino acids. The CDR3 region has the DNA TGCAGCGTTGAACTAGCGTCGGGGGAGCTGTTTTTT. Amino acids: CSVELASGELFF.

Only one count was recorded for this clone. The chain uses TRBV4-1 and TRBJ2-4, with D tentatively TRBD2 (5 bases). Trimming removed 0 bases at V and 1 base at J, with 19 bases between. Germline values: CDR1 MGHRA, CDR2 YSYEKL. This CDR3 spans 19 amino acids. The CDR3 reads CASSQDSPLVGDAKNIQYF. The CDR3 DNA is TGCGCCAGCAGCCAAGATTCCCCCCTTGTGGGAGACGCCAAAAACATTCAGTACTTC.

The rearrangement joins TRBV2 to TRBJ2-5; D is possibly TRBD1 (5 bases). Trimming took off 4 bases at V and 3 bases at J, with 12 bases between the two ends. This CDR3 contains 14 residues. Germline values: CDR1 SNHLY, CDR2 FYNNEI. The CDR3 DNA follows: TGTGCCAGCAGTGGCCTGACAGCAGAAGAGACCCAGTACTTC. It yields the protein CASSGLTAEETQYF.

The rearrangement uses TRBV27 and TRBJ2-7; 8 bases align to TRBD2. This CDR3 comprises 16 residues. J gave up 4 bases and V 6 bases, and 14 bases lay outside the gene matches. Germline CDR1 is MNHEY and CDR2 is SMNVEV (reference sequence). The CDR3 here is CASRRQAGASHYEQYF. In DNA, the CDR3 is TGTGCCAGCAGAAGGCAAGCGGGAGCTTCCCATTACGAGCAGTACTTC.